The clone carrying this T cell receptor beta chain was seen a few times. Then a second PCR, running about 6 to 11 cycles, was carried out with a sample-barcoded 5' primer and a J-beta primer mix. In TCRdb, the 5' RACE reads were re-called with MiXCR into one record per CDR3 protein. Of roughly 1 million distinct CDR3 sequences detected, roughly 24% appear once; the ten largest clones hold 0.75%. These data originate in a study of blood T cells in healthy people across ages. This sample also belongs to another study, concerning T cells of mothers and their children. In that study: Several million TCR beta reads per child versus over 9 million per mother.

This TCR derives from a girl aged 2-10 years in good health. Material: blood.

For the CDR3, the DNA is TGTGCCAGCAGAACCCCAGGGGCCCGAGAGACCCAGTACTTC. Translation gives CASRTPGARETQYF. This chain connects TRBV28 to TRBJ2-5, with D perhaps TRBD1 (6 bases). Looked up from germline, CDR1 is MDHEN and CDR2 is SYDVKM. CDR3 size: 14 residues. The ends were cut back, 6 bases at V and 4 bases at J, with 15 bases in the middle.